A single T cell receptor beta chain is shown here with its context. This clone has more than one count but fewer than ten. No antigen is known for it. No clone much larger than this one lies a single base away; base qualities are absent. The data belong to a study of cytomegalovirus exposure and HLA in healthy donors (dated by TCRdb to about 2017). The study in broad terms: An earlier analysis of approximately 550 of the donors reported about 290 Gb of sequence data and 120 million or so unique TCR beta sequences from about 200 million T cells. High-throughput TCR immunosequencing, statistical association of individual TCRs with disease status, and machine learning were combined to predict cytomegalovirus infection status. Because of strong linkage in the cohort, 5 or 6 DR-DQ haplotypes were treated as single units for association and clustering. Besides the first cohort of under 700 subjects, a separate validation cohort made up of roughly 120 different subjects was used. Among the roughly 400 genotyped donors, approximately 77% belonged to the genetic ancestry cluster associated with self-reported Caucasian donors. In a later genetic analysis, genome-wide SNP genotypes for about 65% of the roughly 670 donors were used, and that subset was treated as a discovery cohort. The study profiled the T cell repertoires of around 700 subjects by immunosequencing and related them to cytomegalovirus serostatus. The study aimed to test whether cataloging public T cell receptors could reveal signatures of past pathogen exposure. A later analysis re-analyzed previously published TCR beta repertoires from approximately 700 donors and added high-resolution HLA genotyping to study TCR occurrence patterns. Class I and class II HLA loci were covered by the typing at four-digit resolution. Alongside the repertoire data, information on donor age, sex, ethnicity and CMV serostatus was compiled. Approximately 300 gigabases of sequencing data and 91 million or so unique TCR sequences made up an early release that covered nearly 650 HLA-typed donors. Typing coverage differed by locus: A, B, C, DRB1 and DQB1 were typed in about 620-640 donors, DQA1 in 522, DPA1 in roughly 590, and DPB1 in roughly 470. In the later analysis, no new phenotypic data were used to find candidate immune exposures; instead, reliance was placed on TCR beta sequences and their occurrence across donors. An earlier analysis of several hundred of the donors used high-throughput TCR beta sequencing to judge whether each TCR beta V gene segment behaved as functional or pseudogenic. All discovery cohort repertoires had been generated on a single sequencing platform. Among about 400 genotyped donors of the cohort, an average of around 250,000 unique TCR beta nucleotide sequences was sequenced per donor, of which roughly 17% were non-productive.

Broader findings and caveats from the paper: Because the 87-base-pair reads could not distinguish some IMGT-functional V segments, including TRBV6-2 and TRBV6-3, those segments were excluded. According to a later analysis, parvovirus B19, influenza, CMV and Epstein-Barr virus appeared linked to several top co-occurrence clusters. Across donors, most TCR sequences were observed very rarely, whereas some public TCRs were present in many individuals. CMV serostatus was the only immune exposure information available for the cohort. Over 15 rarely observed V segments, including chromosome 9 orphons, were excluded from the earlier analysis of a few hundred of the donors because counts were too low. Sequencing depth was assumed to be roughly uniform across donors in the presence/absence analyses, though that assumption may not hold. It was suggested by the authors that the approach could potentially be generalized to other disease states and immunological phenotypes. Assigning TCR associations to individual alleles was difficult when HLA alleles, especially DR and DQ, strongly co-occurred. In both the original and validation cohorts, the classifier was reported to diagnose cytomegalovirus status with high specificity and sensitivity. In a later analysis, most CMV-associated TCR beta chains were found to appear HLA-restricted, with HLA associations seemingly driven largely by CMV exposure. Compared with the approximately 600-donor mean, donors in an Asian-associated ancestry cluster had fewer N-insertions in productive TCRs, according to a later genetic analysis. A later analysis found that HLA-associated TCR beta chains were more clonally expanded and had lower generation probabilities than equally common non-associated chains. A further reported finding was that TCR beta sequences accurately predicted the HLA-A and HLA-B alleles for most subjects in the first cohort. A group of highly shared sequence variants was considered likely to be a technical artifact of the sequencing pipeline. In vitro tests confirmed that a few of the cytomegalovirus-associated TCR beta chains recognize cytomegalovirus antigens. In an earlier analysis of 587 of the donors, most TCR beta V segments appeared in productive rearrangements about 87% or about 30% of the time, broadly matching IMGT annotations. Only TCR beta chains were sequenced in this cohort, and the absence of alpha or paired-chain data limited detectable features. Because some donors lacked HLA typing at each locus, the association tests relied only on the typed subset. In a later analysis, about 16,000 TCR beta sequences were associated with specific HLA alleles at a false discovery rate of 0.05. Correlated functional status among segregating V segments might reflect linkage disequilibrium, but an unknown experimental factor could not be ruled out. The study listed approximately 150 TCR beta chains as associated with cytomegalovirus. A later analysis found that TCR association rates varied across HLA loci, with DRB1 alleles showing the most associated TCRs and HLA-C alleles the fewest. In a later genetic analysis, a missense DCLRE1C variant was associated with V-gene and J-gene trimming of TCR beta chains, and the association was replicated in an independent cohort.

CDR3 length: 16 amino acids, cysteine to phenylalanine. The DNA shown is the 48-base CDR3, in frame from base 1. For CDR1 and CDR2, the germline V gene (reference sequence) lists MNHNY and SVGAGI. Ends trimmed: V by 2 bases, J by 8 bases; bases unmatched to a gene: 12. The cohort comprised some 680 healthy bone marrow donors. At the time of sampling, all cohort members were nominally healthy, though unrecorded immune exposures were likely present. The donor was CMV seropositive and belonged to the group of about 290 seropositive cohort members. Each donor provided a peripheral blood sample, and peripheral blood mononuclear cells were used for TCR beta sequencing. The Qiagen DNeasy Blood Extraction Kit was used to extract genomic DNA from the blood cell samples. The library was obtained by the immunoSEQ multiplex PCR assay. A mixture of 60 forward primers for TCR Vbeta segments and 13 reverse primers for TCR Jbeta segments was used in the multiplex PCR. Amplification of the CDR3 region of rearranged TCR beta genes was performed with a multiplex PCR assay on genomic DNA. The amplified TCR beta libraries were sequenced on the Illumina HiSeq System as 87-base-pair reads. On the study's bioinformatics: In a later analysis, tens of millions of unique TCR beta chains were counted across the approximately 640 repertoires, and around 11 million of these chains were shared by at least two donors. Raw reads were error-corrected and collapsed into unique sequences by a nearest-neighbor algorithm in which closely related sequences were merged to remove PCR and sequencing errors. V, D and J gene segments were assigned by aligning CDR3 sequences to IMGT reference sequences. For a sequence to be retained, at least a six-nucleotide match to both a V gene segment and a J gene segment was required. A rearrangement counted as productive if the CDR3 had no stop codons and remained in frame with V and J, and every other rearrangement counted as non-productive. Following IMGT convention, CDR3 was defined as the stretch from the second conserved V-encoded cysteine to the conserved J-encoded phenylalanine. The earlier analysis of about 530 of the donors excluded any sequence lacking an unambiguous match to a single V gene segment. In an earlier analysis of approximately 500 of the donors, a V segment was called functional when productive rearrangements were above 56.7%, and segregating when the standard deviation between donors exceeded 5%. A statistical classification framework was developed to diagnose cytomegalovirus status using the catalog of TCR beta chain sequences. In a later analysis, TCR nucleotide sequences were compared against IMGT/GENE-DB human TR gene sequences so that V and J genes could be assigned. In a later analysis, CDR3 sequences and most-parsimonious VDJ recombination scenarios were assigned using the TCRdist pipeline. In a later analysis, every TCR beta chain was defined by the combination of its CDR3 amino acid sequence and its V-gene family, and reads without a unique V-gene family were dropped. In a later analysis, a few hundred highly shared, low-generation-probability nucleotide sequences were removed to address suspected cross-contamination and a sequencing artifact. For each public chain, a later analysis derived a clonal expansion index from normalized ranks of inferred template counts within each repertoire. In a later analysis, generation probabilities were computed with a VDJ recombination model fitted to out-of-frame rearrangements, and the resulting probabilities were checked against IGoR. In a later analysis, hypergeometric tests were used to score TCR-TCR, TCR-HLA and TCR-CMV co-occurrence, with a repertoire-size bias correction applied to TCR pairs. A later analysis estimated false discovery rates by permuting HLA or CMV assignments 20 times. In a later analysis, co-occurring TCRs were grouped with DBSCAN, and TCRdist sequence similarity was added when clustering was performed within HLA-allele-positive subsets. Repertoires with fewer than 30,000 or more than 120,000 public chains were left out of co-occurrence clustering, as were about 5 repertoires with anomalous nucleotide sharing. Held by TCRdb, this immuneACCESS table contains in-frame sequences only and omits some clones. Under half of the omission traces to an unresolved V gene where checked; the cause of the rest is unknown. V and J calls and clone size are those listed in that table; D and trimming were worked out from the DNA. The sample table contains roughly 120,000 clones; only one count was recorded for about 78% of them. Approximately 5% of the sample comes from the top ten.

The clonotype originates from a woman aged 30 to 39 in good health and CMV-seropositive. The specimen was PBMCs. The receptor chain draws on TRBV6-6 and TRBJ1-2, with TRBD1 identical over 9 junction bases. The CDR3 in this case is CASSYLRDRDSGGYTF. In nucleotide form, the sequence is TGTGCCAGCAGTTACCTCCGGGACAGGGATTCGGGGGGCTACACCTTC.